This passage covers 31 T cell receptor beta chains from one sample sequenced in a study of T cells in Graves' hyperthyroidism and ophthalmopathy. The CDR3 regions of TCR beta were amplified from RNA transcripts. Carried out on the TCR CDR3, a first-round RT-PCR used the HTBI primer set. Each CDR3 protein is one row after TCRdb ran MiXCR on the multiplex PCR reads. The sample yields a few hundred thousand distinct CDR3 sequences, approximately 15% seen once. What was sequenced was blood. The receptor set was obtained from a middle-aged woman with Graves' hyperthyroidism that later progressed to Graves' ophthalmopathy.

In this sample, this clonotype turned up many times. The chain is built from TRBV20-1 and TRBJ2-1; 9 nucleotides match TRBD2. Germline assignment: CDR1 DFQATT and CDR2 SNEGSKA (reference sequence). V dropped 2 bases and J dropped 0; count of bases not matched to a gene: 5. The CDR3 extends over 16 amino acids. In nucleotides, the CDR3 is TGCAGTGCTAGAATTAGCGGGAGTGACTCCTACAATGAGCAGTTCTTC. It is translated as CSARISGSDSYNEQFF.

This clonotype has ten or more counts. V is TRBV10-3 and J is TRBJ2-7; D remains ambiguous. There are 15 residues in the CDR3. The germline gives CDR1 ENHRY, CDR2 SYGVKD. V lost 0 bases to trimming and J lost 1 base, with 10 bases between them. The CDR3 is CAISESSAGSYEQYF. In nucleotides, the CDR3 is TGTGCCATCAGTGAGTCGTCCGCCGGGTCCTACGAGCAGTACTTC.

This clonotype was found many times. The chain has TRBV29-1 and TRBJ1-1; 7 bases match TRBD1. This CDR3 is built from 14 residues. The V and J ends lost 5 bases and 4 bases, in that order; junction bases with no gene match: 10. Looked up from germline, CDR1 is SQVTM and CDR2 is ANQGSEA. The CDR3: CSVPATGDVTEAFF. CDR3 DNA sequence: TGCAGCGTTCCCGCCACAGGGGACGTCACTGAAGCTTTCTTT. The full variable domain, its missing parts supplied by reference TRBV29-1 and TRBJ1-1, is SAVISQKPSRDICQRGTSLTIQCQVDSQVTMMFWYRQQPGQSLTLIATANQGSEATYESGFVIDKFPISRPNLTFSTLTVSNMSPEDSSIYLCSVPATGDVTEAFFGQGTRLTVV.

There are many counts of this clonotype. The chain uses TRBV30 and TRBJ2-3, with a tentative D call TRBD2 (6 bases). Between the trimmed V and J ends, which lost 0 bases and 5 bases, there was a span of 21 bases. Germline values: CDR1 GTSNPN, CDR2 SVGIG (reference sequence). The CDR3 is 17 residues long. In nucleotides, the CDR3 is TGTGCCTGGAGTGTACGCGGTTGGAGGCGGGAAGGAGATACGCAGTATTTT. Translated, it gives CAWSVRGWRREGDTQYF. Full variable domain (outside the CDR3, taken from reference TRBV30 and TRBJ2-3): SQTIHQWPATLVQPVGSPLSLECTVEGTSNPNLYWYRQAAGRGLQLLFYSVGIGQISSEVPQNLSASRPQDRQFILSSKKLLLSDSGFYLCAWSVRGWRREGDTQYFGPGTRLTVL.

This clonotype came up a few times. The chain carries TRBV7-9 and TRBJ2-1; D might be TRBD1 or TRBD2, each matching 5 bases. Germline V gene data show CDR1 as SEHNR and CDR2 as FQNEAQ (reference sequence). The CDR3 is made up of 14 amino acids. V was cut by 0 bases and J by 7 bases, with 10 bases left in between. This CDR3 reads CASSLAGTVNEQFF. The CDR3 DNA is TGTGCCAGCAGCTTAGCAGGGACGGTAAATGAGCAGTTCTTC.

V and J are TRBV5-1 and TRBJ1-2, with TRBD1 as a possible D gene (5 bases). CDR1 SGHRS and CDR2 YFSETQ come from the germline V gene. This CDR3 spans 14 amino acids. Between the trimmed V and J ends, which lost 0 bases and 4 bases, there was a span of 10 bases. CDR3 in DNA: TGCGCCAGCAGCTTGGGGGACGGAAGCTATGGCTACACCTTC. Its protein is CASSLGDGSYGYTF.

This clonotype occurred many times. V usage is TRBV12-3 or TRBV12-4 and J usage is TRBJ1-5; TRBD1 aligns across 7 bases. J was trimmed by 2 bases and V by 1 base; bases with no gene match: 2. There are 15 residues in the CDR3. The CDR3 DNA sequence: TGTGCCAGCAGTTTAGAGGGGGCGGGCAATCAGCCCCAGCATTTT. Amino acid sequence: CASSLEGAGNQPQHF.

The chain employs TRBV9 and TRBJ2-1, with 11 bases aligning to TRBD2. V trimming: 4 bases; J trimming: 3 bases; junction bases outside the gene matches: 15. The CDR3 runs to 19 residues. Germline values: CDR1 SGDLS, CDR2 YYNGEE. The CDR3 here is CASSPRLTSGSSYYNEQFF. The CDR3 bases are TGTGCCAGCAGCCCTCGACTCACTAGCGGGAGTTCCTACTACAATGAGCAGTTCTTC.

The V call is TRBV2, the J call TRBJ1-4; TRBD1 aligns across 9 bases. The CDR3 contains 14 residues. The J segment lost 7 bases and the V segment lost 6 bases, leaving 6 bases of the junction unmatched. CDR1 and CDR2 (germline): SNHLY, FYNNEI. The chain's CDR3 is CASRVDRGVEKLFF. In DNA, the CDR3 is TGTGCCAGCAGGGTGGACAGGGGAGTTGAAAAACTGTTTTTT.

In its sample, this clonotype was seen many times. V is TRBV7-2 and J is TRBJ2-1; perhaps TRBD2 as D (6 bases). The germline V and J ends were trimmed by 7 bases and 4 bases, with 14 bases remaining between them. Germline V gene sequence: CDR1 SGHTA, CDR2 FQGNSA. The CDR3 loop spans 14 amino acids. The CDR3 region is CASIPTSLYNEQFF. CDR3 DNA sequence: TGTGCCAGCATTCCGACTAGTTTGTACAATGAGCAGTTCTTC.

This clonotype occurred many times. The chain is built from TRBV28 and TRBJ2-4; no clear D gene. V shed 3 bases and J shed 0 bases, with 12 bases lying between them. The CDR3 extends over 16 amino acids. Germline CDR1 reads MDHEN; CDR2 reads SYDVKM. CDR3 loop: CASSLWADLAKNIQYF. The DNA of the CDR3 is TGTGCCAGCAGTTTGTGGGCAGACCTAGCCAAAAACATTCAGTACTTC.

This clonotype was detected only a few times. The chain combines TRBV27 with TRBJ1-5, with D unresolved. In germline, CDR1 is MNHEY, CDR2 SMNVEV (reference sequence). This CDR3 spans 13 amino acids. Trimming took 5 bases from V and 1 from J, leaving 6 bases between them. The CDR3 is CASSEWSNQPQHF. In DNA, the CDR3 is TGTGCCAGCAGTGAGTGGAGCAATCAGCCCCAGCATTTT.

In its sample, this clonotype was seen many times. V is TRBV19 and J is TRBJ2-1; 11 bases agree with TRBD2. With V trimmed by 6 bases and J by 8 bases, 6 bases remained unmatched. This CDR3 has 14 amino acids. Germline loops: CDR1 LNHDA, CDR2 SQIVND (reference sequence). In nucleotides, the CDR3 is TGTGCCAGTAGAAGACTAGCGGGATACGATGAGCAGTTCTTC. It specifies CASRRLAGYDEQFF. Drawing the rest from reference TRBV19 and TRBJ2-1, the complete variable domain is DGGITQSPKYLFRKEGQNVTLSCEQNLNHDAMYWYRQDPGQGLRLIYYSQIVNDFQKGDIAEGYSVSREKKESFPLTVTSAQKNPTAFYLCASRRLAGYDEQFFGPGTRLTVL.

CDR3 DNA: TGTGCCAGCAGCCACTGGCGGGACGGGCCCTACAATGAGCAGTTCTTC. Translating it yields CASSHWRDGPYNEQFF. The chain has TRBV11-2 and TRBJ2-1; D may be TRBD2 (6 bases). Between the trimmed V and J ends, which lost 5 bases and 2 bases, there was a span of 16 bases. The CDR3 runs 16 residues. CDR1 is SGHAT, CDR2 FQNNGV, per germline.

This clonotype showed up just a few times. V and J are TRBV3-1 and TRBJ1-5; a weak D match, TRBD1 (5 bases). CDR3 length: 14 amino acids. Germline CDR1 is LGHDT and CDR2 is YNNKEL (reference sequence). Trimming took off 5 bases at V and 4 bases at J, with 12 bases between the two ends. CDR3 sequence: CASSWDSGNQPQHF. For the CDR3, the DNA is TGTGCCAGCAGCTGGGACTCTGGAAATCAGCCCCAGCATTTT.

This clonotype was found many times. The rearrangement uses TRBV12-3 or TRBV12-4 and TRBJ2-5, with TRBD2 identical over 14 bases. The CDR3 length is 16 residues. V dropped 5 bases and J dropped 2; count of bases not matched to a gene: 4. CDR3 bases: TGTGCCAGCAGTCCGGGGACTAGCGGGAGTCAAGAGACCCAGTACTTC. Its protein is CASSPGTSGSQETQYF.

The rearrangement joins TRBV5-1 to TRBJ2-7; TRBD2 aligns across 14 bases. V lost 0 bases and J lost 4; bases outside the gene matches: 6. The CDR3 is made up of 17 amino acids. Germline CDR1 and CDR2: SGHRS and YFSETQ. This chain's CDR3 is CASSLALGTSGRYEQYF. The CDR3 DNA reads TGCGCCAGCAGCTTGGCCTTAGGGACTAGCGGGAGATACGAGCAGTACTTC. The full variable domain, in which reference TRBV5-1 and TRBJ2-7 provide the parts outside the CDR3, is KAGVTQTPRYLIKTRGQQVTLSCSPISGHRSVSWYQQTPGQGLQFLFEYFSETQRNKGNFPGRFSGRQFSNSRSEMNVSTLELGDSALYLCASSLALGTSGRYEQYFGPGTRLTVT.

Only a few counts were recorded for this clonotype. The conserved final phenylalanine or tryptophan is absent from the CDR3, which likely points to a read error. The rearrangement uses TRBV2 and TRBJ1-1, with TRBD1 as a possible D gene (5 bases). V shed 6 bases and J shed 1 base, with 6 bases lying between them. Per the germline V gene, CDR1 is SNHLY and CDR2 is FYNNEI. The CDR3 totals 12 residues. The CDR3 region is CASSTGNTEAFS. The CDR3 DNA reads as TGTGCCAGCAGCACAGGGAACACTGAAGCTTTCTCT.

This clonotype was counted many times. The rearrangement uses TRBV20-1 and TRBJ2-1; D remains ambiguous. The germline V and J ends were trimmed by 6 bases and 4 bases, with 4 bases remaining between them. This CDR3 has 10 residues. The germline V gene has CDR1 DFQATT and CDR2 SNEGSKA (reference sequence). CDR3 nucleotide sequence: TGCAGTGCGGATTACAATGAGCAGTTCTTC. Translating gives CSADYNEQFF.

This clonotype has ten or more counts. The CDR3 region has the DNA TGCAGTGCTAGAGTGCGGCAGAACTCCTACGAGCAGTACTTC. Amino acids: CSARVRQNSYEQYF. The rearrangement uses TRBV20-1 and TRBJ2-7; no clear D. V was clipped by 1 base and J by 0 bases, with 10 bases between them. Germline lookup yields CDR1 DFQATT and CDR2 SNEGSKA (reference sequence). CDR3 length equals 14 residues.

Many counts were recorded for this clonotype. V usage is TRBV20-1 and J usage is TRBJ1-1, with TRBD1 matching over 7 bases. The V gene's germline CDR1 is DFQATT and CDR2 SNEGSKA (reference sequence). Trimming at V came to 5 bases and at J to 7 bases, leaving 7 bases not matched to a gene. CDR3 size: 12 residues. CDR3 bases: TGCAGTGCTCGGGGACAGCCAAGTGAAGCTTTCTTT. Protein product: CSARGQPSEAFF.

This clonotype was detected many times. V usage is TRBV19 and J usage is TRBJ2-7, with 9 bases fitting TRBD2. V lost 3 bases to trimming and J lost 2 bases; unmatched junction nucleotides: 5. Per germline, CDR1 LNHDA and CDR2 SQIVND (reference sequence). The CDR3 has 15 amino acids. CDR3 in amino acids: CASSIRAGGAYEQYF. In DNA form, the CDR3 reads TGTGCCAGTAGTATCCGAGCGGGAGGAGCCTACGAGCAGTACTTC. The whole variable domain, remainder taken from reference TRBV19 and TRBJ2-7, is DGGITQSPKYLFRKEGQNVTLSCEQNLNHDAMYWYRQDPGQGLRLIYYSQIVNDFQKGDIAEGYSVSREKKESFPLTVTSAQKNPTAFYLCASSIRAGGAYEQYFGPGTRLTVT.

This clonotype was recorded many times. This rearrangement joins TRBV20-1 to TRBJ2-3; TRBD2 aligns across 8 bases. Germline CDR1 and CDR2: DFQATT and SNEGSKA (reference sequence). V gave up 5 bases and J gave up 6 bases; unmatched junction bases: 4. The length of the CDR3 is 12 residues. The CDR3 bases are TGCAGTGCTGCAGCGGGAGCGGATACGCAGTATTTT. Protein product: CSAAAGADTQYF.

V is TRBV28 and J is TRBJ2-5, with a tentative D call TRBD1 (6 bases). Between the trimmed V and J ends, which lost 5 bases and 4 bases, there was a span of 14 bases. The germline gives CDR1 MDHEN, CDR2 SYDVKM. The CDR3 extends over 14 amino acids. DNA of the CDR3: TGTGCCAGCAGTCTGGGACAAGGTAGAGAGACCCAGTACTTC. This encodes CASSLGQGRETQYF.

This clonotype was seen repeatedly, ten times or more. The chain uses TRBV11-2 and TRBJ2-7; 8 nucleotides agree with TRBD2. This CDR3 has 14 residues. Looked up from germline, CDR1 is SGHAT and CDR2 is FQNNGV. After removal of 1 base from V and 2 bases from J, the junction contained 1 base not matched to a gene. Here the CDR3 DNA reads TGTGCCAGCAGCTTAGCGGGAGGGCCCTACGAGCAGTACTTC. The encoded protein is CASSLAGGPYEQYF.

This clonotype was seen ten or more times. The gene calls are TRBV12-3 or TRBV12-4 and TRBJ2-3, with TRBD2 as a possible D gene (6 bases). The CDR3 length is 14 residues. V shed 2 bases and J shed 3 bases, with 9 bases lying between them. CDR3 loop: CASSLLGGTDTQYF. Here the CDR3 DNA reads TGTGCCAGCAGTTTATTGGGGGGAACAGATACGCAGTATTTT.

Only a few counts were recorded for this clonotype. A read error may produce the germline difference seen at one junction end. This chain joins TRBV2 and TRBJ2-7; 10 bases line up with TRBD2. Germline values: CDR1 SNHLY, CDR2 FYNNEI. This CDR3 is 13 amino acids long. The CDR3 region has the DNA TGTGTCAGCAGGGGGACTAGCGTGTACGAGCAGTACTTC. It specifies CVSRGTSVYEQYF.

This clonotype was observed at least ten times. V gene TRBV28 combines with J gene TRBJ2-7, with D possibly being TRBD1 (5 bases). Germline lookup yields CDR1 MDHEN and CDR2 SYDVKM. This CDR3 region has 13 residues. V lost 8 bases and J 7 bases, leaving 18 bases between the germline ends. CDR3: CASSAPFKGEQYF. The CDR3 nucleotides read TGTGCCAGCTCGGCCCCTTTCAAGGGGGAGCAGTACTTC.

The chain combines TRBV6-1 with TRBJ2-5; 7 nucleotides align to TRBD1. The J segment lost 6 bases and the V segment lost 6 bases, leaving 7 bases of the junction unmatched. Germline CDR1 and CDR2: MNHNS and SASEGT. This CDR3 region has 13 residues. The chain's CDR3 is CASRPTGQQTQYF. CDR3 bases: TGTGCCAGCAGACCGACAGGGCAGCAGACCCAGTACTTC.

This clonotype turned up a few times. The V and J genes are TRBV19 and TRBJ1-3; D remains unclear. V dropped 3 bases and J dropped 1 base, with 7 bases sitting between them. CDR1 and CDR2 from the germline V gene are LNHDA and SQIVND (reference sequence). The CDR3 is made up of 14 amino acids. The chain's CDR3 is CASSIMDSGNTIYF. CDR3 sequence (DNA): TGTGCCAGTAGTATCATGGATTCTGGAAACACCATATATTTT. The whole variable domain, filled in from reference TRBV19 and TRBJ1-3, reads DGGITQSPKYLFRKEGQNVTLSCEQNLNHDAMYWYRQDPGQGLRLIYYSQIVNDFQKGDIAEGYSVSREKKESFPLTVTSAQKNPTAFYLCASSIMDSGNTIYFGEGSWLTVV.

This clonotype was picked up many times. The chain uses TRBV2 and TRBJ2-1; the D gene could be TRBD1 or TRBD2 (5 bases each). The germline CDR1 and CDR2 sequences are SNHLY and FYNNEI. The CDR3 extends over 16 amino acids. V was pared by 7 bases and J by 3 bases, with 19 bases between. Here the CDR3 DNA reads TGTGCCAGCACCCTCAATGGGGGATTAAACTACAATGAGCAGTTCTTC. This sequence encodes CASTLNGGLNYNEQFF.